A single sample gave rise to the 27 T cell receptor beta chains below, sequenced in a study of T-cell memory formation after mild COVID-19. TCRdb re-called the 5' RACE reads with MiXCR, one entry per CDR3 protein. The sample consists of 300,000 to 400,000 distinct CDR3 sequences, approximately 15% of them appearing once. The sequenced sample was PBMCs or a T cell subset sorted from them (not recorded which). These receptors were taken from a man younger than 35 who had mild COVID-19 (a few samples of this study predate the infection). Cell type and time point are not known.

A few counts support this clonotype. This chain connects TRBV5-1 to TRBJ2-5; possibly TRBD2 for D (5 bases). V lost 0 bases, J lost 4 bases, and 10 bases lay in between. The CDR3 loop spans 14 amino acids. The germline CDR1 and CDR2 sequences are SGHRS and YFSETQ. This chain's CDR3 is CASSLVEAVETQYF. The DNA of the CDR3 is TGCGCCAGCAGCTTGGTGGAGGCGGTAGAGACCCAGTACTTC.

This clonotype was counted between two and nine times. CDR3 sequence reads: CASSPGQGNGYTF. CDR3 nucleotides: TGTGCCAGCAGCCCAGGACAGGGCAATGGCTACACCTTC. This sequence joins TRBV5-4 and TRBJ1-2, with TRBD1 matching 8 bases. The CDR3 has 13 amino acids. With 4 bases clipped from V and 6 bases from J, the junction kept 5 bases outside the gene matches. The germline V gene has CDR1 SGHNT and CDR2 YYREEE (reference sequence).

CDR3 region: CASSFWGLGNTIYF. In nucleotides, the CDR3 is TGTGCCAGCAGTTTTTGGGGTCTTGGAAACACCATATATTTT. V is TRBV12-3 or TRBV12-4 and J is TRBJ1-3; D is uncertain. This CDR3 is 14 amino acids long. The V gene lost 3 bases and the J gene lost 3 bases, with 9 bases spanning the gap.

This clonotype was recorded a few times. The chain joins TRBV3-1 to TRBJ1-3, with TRBD1 matching over 7 bases. The CDR3 is 14 amino acids. Germline V gene sequence: CDR1 LGHDT, CDR2 YNNKEL (reference sequence). The junction had 4 bases not matched to a gene; V was cut back by 6 bases and J by 2 bases. Here the CDR3 reads CASRNRGAGNTIYF. The CDR3 region has the DNA TGTGCCAGCAGGAACAGGGGTGCTGGAAACACCATATATTTT.

This clonotype appeared a few times. This chain links TRBV7-2 with TRBJ1-6; D is ambiguous. CDR3 size: 15 residues. V was pared by 4 bases and J by 5 bases, with 12 bases between. Germline V gene lookup returns CDR1 SGHTA and CDR2 FQGNSA. Here the CDR3 reads CASSSSGTNNSPLHF. CDR3 sequence (DNA): TGTGCCAGCAGCTCATCCGGTACCAATAATTCACCCCTCCACTTT.

The DNA for the CDR3 is TGCGCCAGCAGCCCCGGACTACTAACAGACAATGAGCAGTTCTTC. Translating gives CASSPGLLTDNEQFF. The rearrangement uses TRBV4-3 and TRBJ2-1, with D perhaps TRBD2 (6 bases). The CDR3 spans 15 residues. CDR1 and CDR2 from the germline V gene are LGHNA and YSLEER. V was shortened by 4 bases and J by 5 bases, with 15 bases between the two germline ends.

Of note for this clonotype: The conserved closing phenylalanine or tryptophan is absent in this CDR3, likely reflecting a read error. It is unclear where the CDR3 begins or ends on the DNA, so no DNA is shown, and the CDR3 is as TCRdb lists it. V is TRBV28 and J is TRBJ2-3; the DNA was not used to check the table's D call, TRBD1. CDR1 and CDR2 (germline): MDHEN, SYDVKM. The CDR3 has 13 amino acids, counting both end residues. The CDR3: CASSATGAWEVRL.

V is TRBV4-2 and J is TRBJ2-7; D unresolved. The CDR3 sequence is 13 residues long. Trimming shortened V by 0 bases and J by 6 bases, and 9 bases separated the two germline ends. Germline V gene lookup returns CDR1 LGHNA and CDR2 YNFKEQ. This CDR3 is CASSQDVGFEQYV. The CDR3 DNA reads TGTGCCAGCAGCCAAGATGTAGGGTTCGAGCAGTACGTC.

DNA for the CDR3: TGCAGTGCTCTGCAGGGGGTGACAGATACGCAGTATTTT. Its protein is CSALQGVTDTQYF. The chain combines TRBV20-1 with TRBJ2-3; 7 bases agree with TRBD1. V was clipped by 5 bases and J by 3 bases; unmatched bases: 5. Germline V gene sequence: CDR1 DFQATT, CDR2 SNEGSKA (reference sequence). CDR3 length equals 13 residues.

The CDR3 loop reads CSARLYNEQFF. The CDR3 DNA sequence: TGCAGTGCGCGACTGTACAATGAGCAGTTCTTC. The chain joins TRBV20-1 to TRBJ2-1; D unclear. CDR3 length: 11 residues. From germline, CDR1 is DFQATT and CDR2 SNEGSKA (reference sequence). Trimming removed 6 bases from V and 4 bases from J, with 7 bases in between.

In this sample, this clonotype turned up a few times. V gene TRBV7-3 combines with J gene TRBJ2-1; 8 nucleotides align to TRBD2. CDR3 length: 19 residues. Germline trimming cut 3 bases from V and 0 bases from J; bases unmatched to any gene: 13. In germline, CDR1 is SGHTA, CDR2 FQGTGA. The CDR3 DNA follows: TGTGCCAGCAGCTTGGATGGGGCTAGCGGGCGGAGCTCCTACAATGAGCAGTTCTTC. Translated, it gives CASSLDGASGRSSYNEQFF.

As DNA, the CDR3 is TGTGCCAGCAGTTACAGGAGGGGTCAGCCCCAGCATTTT. Protein sequence: CASSYRRGQPQHF. This chain links TRBV6-5 with TRBJ1-5; tentatively, D is TRBD1 (5 bases). The CDR3 length is 13 residues. The V gene lost 2 bases and the J gene lost 6 bases, with 8 bases spanning the gap. The germline gives CDR1 MNHEY, CDR2 SVGAGI.

This clonotype was observed at least ten times. The chain combines TRBV4-3 with TRBJ2-6, with TRBD2 matching over 7 bases. J lost 2 bases, V lost 0 bases, and 1 base had no gene match. The CDR3 contains 16 residues. CDR1 and CDR2 from the germline V gene are LGHNA and YSLEER. CDR3 nucleotide sequence: TGCGCCAGCAGCCAAGATGGGGGGGCTGGGGCCAACGTCCTGACTTTC. Residues: CASSQDGGAGANVLTF.

The chain has TRBV18 and TRBJ2-1; possible D gene TRBD2, 6 bases. The V end lost 0 bases, the J end lost 0 bases, and 12 bases lay between the germline ends. This CDR3 spans 17 amino acids. Looked up from germline, CDR1 is KGHSH and CDR2 is LQKENI. The CDR3 loop is CASSPPVAESSYNEQFF. DNA of the CDR3: TGTGCCAGCTCACCACCCGTAGCGGAGAGCTCCTACAATGAGCAGTTCTTC.

This clonotype was seen only a few times. The chain combines TRBV30 with TRBJ2-7; perhaps TRBD1 as D (5 bases). V lost 2 bases and J lost 6, with 14 bases in between. The germline gives CDR1 GTSNPN, CDR2 SVGIG (reference sequence). The CDR3 has 13 residues. In DNA form, the CDR3 reads TGTGCCTGGAGTCAGGCCCTAAGGGGCGAGCAGTACTTC. Translated, it gives CAWSQALRGEQYF.

This clonotype was counted between two and nine times. V usage is TRBV6-2 or TRBV6-3 and J usage is TRBJ1-1, with 7 bases matching TRBD1. Unmatched junction bases numbered 5, after V lost 4 bases and J lost 0 bases. The CDR3 covers 15 residues. CDR1 is MNHEY, CDR2 SVGEGT, per germline. DNA of the CDR3: TGTGCCAGCAGTTCAAGGAGGGGGCTGAACACTGAAGCTTTCTTT. It codes for CASSSRRGLNTEAFF.

The chain combines TRBV19 with TRBJ2-3; 9 bases are shared with TRBD1. The ends lost 6 bases at V and 4 bases at J; junction bases unmatched: 5. This CDR3 region has 14 residues. CDR1 and CDR2 (germline): LNHDA, SQIVND (reference sequence). For the CDR3, the DNA is TGTGCCAGTAGGGTGACAGGGGGTTCAGATACGCAGTATTTT. Translating it yields CASRVTGGSDTQYF. Based on the CDR3 plus reference TRBV19 and TRBJ2-3, the full variable domain is DGGITQSPKYLFRKEGQNVTLSCEQNLNHDAMYWYRQDPGQGLRLIYYSQIVNDFQKGDIAEGYSVSREKKESFPLTVTSAQKNPTAFYLCASRVTGGSDTQYFGPGTRLTVL.

This clonotype showed up just a few times. The V and J genes are TRBV10-3 and TRBJ2-3; D is unresolved. V lost 0 bases, J lost 1 base, and 11 bases lay in between. CDR1 is ENHRY, CDR2 SYGVKD, per germline. This CDR3 comprises 16 residues. CDR3 residues: CAISESSRGGTDTQYF. CDR3 DNA: TGTGCCATCAGTGAGTCGAGCCGCGGAGGCACAGATACGCAGTATTTT.

The chain couples TRBV9 to TRBJ2-3; D is perhaps TRBD2 (6 bases). In germline, CDR1 is SGDLS, CDR2 YYNGEE. CDR3 length: 13 amino acids. Deletions cut 3 bases from V and 8 bases from J, with 13 bases between. The CDR3, as DNA: TGTGCCAGCAGCGACGGGACTGAAAGTACGCAGTATTTT. Translated: CASSDGTESTQYF.

CDR3 sequence: CASSQGYLAGLNYGYTF. CDR3 in DNA: TGTGCCAGCAGTCAGGGATATTTGGCAGGGCTAAACTATGGCTACACCTTC. The chain combines TRBV7-2 with TRBJ1-2; TRBD1 is a possible D gene (5 bases). In germline, CDR1 is SGHTA, CDR2 FQGNSA. CDR3 length equals 17 residues. V was shortened by 6 bases and J by 2 bases, with 22 bases between the two germline ends.

This clonotype was observed a single time. V usage is TRBV6-8 and J usage is TRBJ2-7; 8 positions match TRBD2. This CDR3 contains 18 residues. V lost 2 bases to trimming and J lost 4 bases; unmatched junction nucleotides: 16. CDR1 MNHGY and CDR2 SAAAGT come from the germline V gene. The CDR3 region has the DNA TGTGCCAGCAGTTACCCGACGGTCCTACTTAGCGGGGATTACGAGCAGTACGTC. It encodes CASSYPTVLLSGDYEQYV.

This clonotype was seen repeatedly, ten times or more. DNA for the CDR3: TGTGCCAGCAGCTCCCGCAAGGGGGTGTCCCACGAGCAGTACTTC. Residues: CASSSRKGVSHEQYF. The chain links TRBV7-6 to TRBJ2-7; TRBD1 is a possible D gene (6 bases). CDR1 and CDR2 from the germline V gene are SGHVS and FNYEAQ. Trimming pared 4 bases from V and 5 bases from J, leaving 18 bases between. The CDR3 loop spans 15 amino acids.

The chain combines TRBV28 with TRBJ2-3; D is possibly TRBD1 or TRBD2 (5 bases each). The CDR3 totals 15 residues. The germline CDR1 and CDR2 sequences are MDHEN and SYDVKM. V was pared by 6 bases and J by 6 bases, with 19 bases between. The CDR3 spells CASRYSGTEADTQYF. The CDR3 DNA sequence: TGTGCCAGCAGATACTCCGGGACGGAGGCGGATACGCAGTATTTT.

This clonotype came up a few times. CDR3 sequence (DNA): TGCAGTGCTAGAGATCGGACGCCCTTGGGGGAGACCCAGTACTTC. Translating it yields CSARDRTPLGETQYF. The chain recombines TRBV20-1 with TRBJ2-5, with D unresolved. Germline CDR1 reads DFQATT; CDR2 reads SNEGSKA (reference sequence). V was trimmed by 0 bases and J by 5 bases, leaving 16 bases between them. The CDR3 covers 15 residues.

This chain joins TRBV15 and TRBJ2-3; perhaps TRBD2 as D (6 bases). The germline V and J ends were trimmed by 0 bases and 1 base, with 11 bases remaining between them. There are 16 residues in the CDR3. The germline gives CDR1 LNHNV, CDR2 YYDKDF (reference sequence). The CDR3 DNA follows: TGTGCCACCAGCAGAGATTTGTGGGGGGGCACAGATACGCAGTATTTT. Protein: CATSRDLWGGTDTQYF. Supplemented by reference TRBV15 and TRBJ2-3, the full variable domain reads DAMVIQNPRYQVTQFGKPVTLSCSQTLNHNVMYWYQQKSSQAPKLLFHYYDKDFNNEADTPDNFQSRRPNTSFCFLDIRSPGLGDTAMYLCATSRDLWGGTDTQYFGPGTRLTVL.

The chain is built from TRBV7-9 and TRBJ2-1, with D possibly TRBD1 on 6 matching bases. Trimming shortened V by 2 bases and J by 5 bases, and 13 bases separated the two germline ends. Looked up from germline, CDR1 is SEHNR and CDR2 is FQNEAQ (reference sequence). CDR3 length: 15 amino acids. The CDR3 protein is CASSLPGAGNNEQFF. The CDR3 DNA follows: TGTGCCAGCAGCTTACCAGGGGCAGGGAACAATGAGCAGTTCTTC. The variable domain in full, with the rest retrieved from reference TRBV7-9 and TRBJ2-1, is DTGVSQNPRHKITKRGQNVTFRCDPISEHNRLYWYRQTLGQGPEFLTYFQNEAQLEKSRLLSDRFSAERPKGSFSTLEIQRTEQGDSAMYLCASSLPGAGNNEQFFGPGTRLTVL.

The rearrangement joins TRBV11-2 to TRBJ2-7; D unclear. The CDR3 spans 13 residues. Trimming stripped 5 bases from V and 3 bases from J, with 11 bases between. Germline loops: CDR1 SGHAT, CDR2 FQNNGV. CDR3 in amino acids: CASSITRLYEQYF. The DNA of the CDR3 is TGTGCCAGCAGCATTACACGGCTCTACGAGCAGTACTTC.